The sequence of this T cell receptor (beta chain) was determined in a study of T cells in localized non-small cell lung cancer. General study results and limits: Adjacent lung held a median around 60 of the top 100 tumor clones. T cell clonality was highest in uninvolved adjacent lung, above tumor. With higher T cell density in blood came longer overall survival. Sequencing, confined to only one tumor region, leaves heterogeneity possible.

Assay: immunoSEQ multiplex PCR; the TCRdb copy retains only in-frame clones and omits some. The profile covers roughly 2,500 clones, with roughly 32% appearing a single time and roughly 18% taken by the ten largest. Trimming removed 6 bases from V and 5 bases from J, with 13 bases in between. In germline, CDR1 is MNHGY, CDR2 SAAAGT. The CDR3 loop spans 13 amino acids. This clone has a handful of counts. The target antigen is unknown. The chain carries TRBV6-8 and TRBJ2-5; D gene unclear. The receptor was isolated from a female donor over 55 with stage II squamous cell lung carcinoma. The specimen comprised lung tumor tissue, sampled before any cancer treatment. The CDR3 nucleotides are TGTGCCAGCAGCGTACTACGTGGGGAGACCCAGTACTTC. This translates into CASSVLRGETQYF.